The entry below gives a single T cell receptor beta chain sequence along with its context. Its antigen remains unidentified. The trim removed 7 bases at V and 6 bases at J, leaving 9 bases unmatched. Germline CDR1 is MNHEY and CDR2 is SVGAGI. The CDR3 has 14 amino acids. This specimen belongs to a study of T cell responses to AZD1222 COVID-19 vaccine. Whole-study results and caveats: Every sample of the repertoires postdated the peak T cell response. White British donors predominated, females outnumbered males, and clonal diversity was possibly underestimated. Receipt of two AZD1222 doses was followed by a rise in Spike-specific TCR breadth and depth. Unmutated variant regions are reportedly the target of nearly half of TCRs that are spike-specific.

Libraries were prepared by immunoSEQ multiplex PCR; TCRdb keeps only in-frame clonotypes and omits some of them. The data hold about 99,000 clones, with 85% to 95% observed a single time. The J gene is TRBJ1-5, the V gene TRBV6-5, with 7 bases fitting TRBD1. This clonotype was obtained from an adult in good health. The material was peripheral blood, obtained on day 0 of AZD1222 vaccination. CDR3 nucleotides: TGTGCCAGCAAACGACAGGGAGTTGGTCAGCCCCAGCATTTT. Translating it yields CASKRQGVGQPQHF.